The rows below give T cell receptor beta chains drawn from one sample of a study of monozygotic twins with cystic fibrosis. Some clones are missing from TCRdb's copy, which holds only in-frame ones; the method was immunoSEQ multiplex PCR. The sample lists about 11,000 clones; 75% to 85% were seen once. The sample comprised blood. All receptors come from a man younger than 30 with cystic fibrosis. Both conserved end residues are part of each CDR3. Each record gives: J gene, V gene, CDR3 protein.

>TRBJ1-1|TRBV5-4
CASSPPGRGQLNTEAFF
>TRBJ2-3|TRBV7-8
CASSSPTSGGADTQYF
>TRBJ2-3|TRBV5-1
CASSWTSGGATDTQYF
>TRBJ2-7|TRBV2
CANQRDPLGEQYF
>TRBJ1-5|TRBV2
CASSPGHSSNQPQHF
>TRBJ1-1|TRBV10-2
CASNLFADTEAFF
>TRBJ2-5|TRBV5-6
CASSRIGSRQQETQYF
>TRBJ1-1|TRBV29-1
CSAHPDRGTEAFF
>TRBJ2-7|TRBV19
CASSIEDSYEQYF
>TRBJ2-5|TRBV2
CASRPTRTSGTRETQYF
>TRBJ1-2|TRBV2
CASRVQGIRGGYTF
>TRBJ1-3|TRBV4-1
CASSQERQGAGNTIYF
>TRBJ1-5|TRBV30
CAWSGSFTQPQHF
>TRBJ1-6|TRBV27
CASSSAVQGESPLHF
>TRBJ2-7|TRBV19
CASKVGGDYYEQYF
>TRBJ2-3|TRBV19
CASGAAGVSDTQYF
>TRBJ2-7|TRBV7-9
CASSLVHRTGIAYEQYF
>TRBJ1-1|TRBV6-5
CASSPPRPGDAFF
>TRBJ1-2|TRBV6-5
CASSYPPPRFYGYTF
>TRBJ2-1|TRBV2
CASSVNPRSRLYNEQFF
>TRBJ2-2|TRBV12-5
CASGPGTSVGELFF
>TRBJ2-5|TRBV19
CASTETQYF
>TRBJ2-5|TRBV6-1
CASSELVRAKFQETQYF
>TRBJ1-5|TRBV4-1
CASSQVGGPASNQPQHF
>TRBJ2-7|TRBV7-2
CASSPLTGYTYEQYF
>TRBJ1-4|TRBV5-1
CASSLSRTGNEKLFF
>TRBJ2-5|TRBV4-3
CASSQVGPPGETQYF
>TRBJ1-3|TRBV15
CATSNQGAGNTIYF
>TRBJ2-3|TRBV5-1
CASSLRGLEYDTQYF
>TRBJ2-1|TRBV10-3
CAISDSRAEGNNEQFF
>TRBJ1-5|TRBV5-6
CASSHRMVSNQPQHF
>TRBJ1-3|TRBV5-4
CASSLQGSGNTIYF
>TRBJ2-2|TRBV7-2
CASSRRQGSGGELFF
>TRBJ1-3|TRBV6-1
CATGQNSGNTIYF
>TRBJ2-7|TRBV7-9
CASSLGSNSAGEQYF
>TRBJ2-2|TRBV2
CASTRTGSVTGELFF
>TRBJ1-1|TRBV5-6
CASSLARGAYTEAFF
>TRBJ1-3|TRBV4-3
CASSQDPVFRNTIYF
>TRBJ2-2|TRBV30
CAWSGGNWELFF
>TRBJ2-3|TRBV7-9
CASSGRDPTSDTQYF
>TRBJ2-3|TRBV28
CASSFGLAGGPTDTQYF
>TRBJ1-1|TRBV9
CASSVGPPGEGEAFF
>TRBJ2-3|TRBV10-3
CAISDSGGTNTDTQYF
>TRBJ2-7|TRBV5-1
CASSLVRQENYEQYF
>TRBJ2-5|TRBV14
CASSPGTAPFTQYF
>TRBJ1-1|TRBV2
CASRPRTGNTEAFF
>TRBJ2-1|TRBV7-6
CASSLRVRSSYNEQFF